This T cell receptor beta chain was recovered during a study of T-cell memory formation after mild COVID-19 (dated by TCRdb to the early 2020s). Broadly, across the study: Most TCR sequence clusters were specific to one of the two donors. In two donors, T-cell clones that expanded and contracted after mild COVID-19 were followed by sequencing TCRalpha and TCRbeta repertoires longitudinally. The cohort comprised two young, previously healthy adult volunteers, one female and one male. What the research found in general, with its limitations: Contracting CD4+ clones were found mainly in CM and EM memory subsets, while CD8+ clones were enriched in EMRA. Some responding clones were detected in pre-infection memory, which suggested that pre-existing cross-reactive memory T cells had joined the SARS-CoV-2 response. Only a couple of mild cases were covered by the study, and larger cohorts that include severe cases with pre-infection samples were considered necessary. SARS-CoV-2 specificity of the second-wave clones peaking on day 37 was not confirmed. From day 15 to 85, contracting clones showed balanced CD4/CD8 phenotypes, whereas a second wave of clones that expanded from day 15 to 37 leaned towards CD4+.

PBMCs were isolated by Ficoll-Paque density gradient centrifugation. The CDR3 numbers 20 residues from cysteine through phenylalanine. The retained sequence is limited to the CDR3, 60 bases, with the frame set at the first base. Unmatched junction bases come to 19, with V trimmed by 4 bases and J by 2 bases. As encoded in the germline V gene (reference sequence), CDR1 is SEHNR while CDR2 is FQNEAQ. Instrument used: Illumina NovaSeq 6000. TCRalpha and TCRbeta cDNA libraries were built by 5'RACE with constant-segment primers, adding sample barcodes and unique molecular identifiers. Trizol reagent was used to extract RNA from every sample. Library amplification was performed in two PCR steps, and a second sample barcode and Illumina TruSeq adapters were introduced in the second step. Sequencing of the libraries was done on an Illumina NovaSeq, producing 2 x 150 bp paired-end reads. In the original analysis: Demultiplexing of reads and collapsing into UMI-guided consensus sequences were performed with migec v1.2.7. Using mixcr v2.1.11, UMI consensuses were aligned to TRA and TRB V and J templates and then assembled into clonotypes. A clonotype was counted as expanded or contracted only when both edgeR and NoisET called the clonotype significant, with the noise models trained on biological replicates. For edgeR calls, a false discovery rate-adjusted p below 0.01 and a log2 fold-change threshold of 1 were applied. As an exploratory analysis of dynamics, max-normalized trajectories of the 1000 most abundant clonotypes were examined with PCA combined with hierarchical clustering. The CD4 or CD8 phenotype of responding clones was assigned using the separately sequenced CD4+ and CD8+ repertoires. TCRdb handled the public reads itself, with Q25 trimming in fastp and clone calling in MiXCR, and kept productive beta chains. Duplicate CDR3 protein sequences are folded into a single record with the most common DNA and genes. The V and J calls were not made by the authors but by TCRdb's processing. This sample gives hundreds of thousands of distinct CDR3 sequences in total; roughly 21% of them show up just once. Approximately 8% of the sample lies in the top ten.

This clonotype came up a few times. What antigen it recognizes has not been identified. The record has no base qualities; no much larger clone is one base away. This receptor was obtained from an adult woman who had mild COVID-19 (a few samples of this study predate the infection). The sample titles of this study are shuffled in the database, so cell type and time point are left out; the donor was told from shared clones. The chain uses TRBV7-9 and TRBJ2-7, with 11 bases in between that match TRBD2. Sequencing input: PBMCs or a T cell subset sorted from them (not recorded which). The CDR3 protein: CASSSGGTSGRFGRTYEQYF. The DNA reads TGTGCCAGCAGCTCAGGAGGGACTAGCGGTAGATTCGGAAGAACCTACGAGCAGTACTTC.